This T cell receptor beta chain was sequenced for a study of blood T cell repertoires in COVID-19. The overall study: Sites across the United States, Italy and Spain contributed samples from acute and convalescent COVID-19. T cells, B-cell-depleted T cells, or PBMCs provided the cDNA or gDNA that served as material.

CDR3 length equals 13 residues. Germline CDR1 and CDR2: SGHVS and FQNEAQ. V was pared by 5 bases and J by 4 bases, with 3 bases of the junction left unmatched. In the authors' workflow: Scientists estimated how many nucleated cells there were by amplifying reference gene primers. Some clones are missing from TCRdb's copy, which holds only in-frame ones; the method was immunoSEQ multiplex PCR. The V and J calls and clone size are taken from that table; D and trimming were inferred from the DNA. The sample shows about 300,000 clones, over 75% of them seen only once. This sequence originates from a man between 18 and 35 years old with active or convalescent COVID-19. The chain has TRBV7-8 and TRBJ1-2; TRBD1 agrees at 8 bases. Sequenced sample: peripheral blood. The CDR3 here is CASSGGQAYGYTF. Written as DNA, the CDR3 is TGTGCCAGCAGCGGGGGACAGGCCTATGGCTACACCTTC.